One sample yielded the 28 T cell receptor beta chains listed below, sequenced in a study of cytomegalovirus exposure and HLA in healthy donors. 60 Vbeta and 13 Jbeta primers were used in PCR. Clones were sequenced by immunoSEQ multiplex PCR, and TCRdb holds only the in-frame ones, with some missing. This sample has some 160,000 clones, with approximately 81% found just once. Sequences were obtained from PBMCs. Receptors were obtained from a young man in good health and CMV-seropositive.

The rearrangement uses TRBV9 and TRBJ1-4, with D possibly being TRBD1 (5 bases). Germline CDR1 reads SGDLS; CDR2 reads YYNGEE. The CDR3 runs 15 residues. V was shortened by 4 bases and J by 0 bases, with 10 bases between the two germline ends. CDR3 protein: CASSSGHSTNEKLFF. CDR3 sequence (DNA): TGTGCCAGCAGCTCCGGACACTCAACTAATGAAAAACTGTTTTTT.

The chain employs TRBV19 and TRBJ2-1; no clear D. CDR3 length: 15 residues. Trimming took 4 bases from V and 7 from J, leaving 17 bases between them. Per germline, CDR1 LNHDA and CDR2 SQIVND (reference sequence). The CDR3 region is CASSTPWATANEQFF. DNA of the CDR3: TGTGCCAGTAGTACCCCCTGGGCTACTGCTAATGAGCAGTTCTTC.

This rearrangement joins TRBV5-1 to TRBJ1-2; perhaps TRBD1 as D (5 bases). Germline-derived CDR1 and CDR2 are SGHRS and YFSETQ. The ends were cut back, 3 bases at V and 8 bases at J, with 11 bases in the middle. The length of the CDR3 is 12 residues. The CDR3: CASSSTADGYTF. CDR3 nucleotides: TGCGCCAGCAGCTCGACAGCTGACGGCTACACCTTC.

Only a few counts were recorded for this clone. This rearrangement joins TRBV5-4 to TRBJ2-3; D uncertain. Trimming took off 0 bases at V and 0 bases at J, with 8 bases between the two ends. Germline-derived CDR1 and CDR2 are SGHNT and YYREEE (reference sequence). This CDR3 comprises 15 residues. The CDR3 protein is CASSLAVGSTDTQYF. The DNA of the CDR3 is TGTGCCAGCAGCTTGGCCGTCGGTAGCACAGATACGCAGTATTTT.

On this clone itself: Relative to the germline gene, one junction end is altered; a read error may explain this. The rearrangement links TRBV7-9 to TRBJ1-2, with a possible D match to TRBD1 (6 bases). CDR1 SEHNR and CDR2 FQNEAQ come from the germline V gene (reference sequence). This CDR3 contains 15 residues. CDR3 DNA: TGTTCCAGCAGCTCCTACAAAGGGGGAGTCGGTGGCTACACCTTC. Its protein is CSSSSYKGGVGGYTF.

The rearrangement joins TRBV12-1 to TRBJ1-4; the DNA was not compared with TRBD1, the D call given in the table. TRBV12-1 is assigned pseudogene status. The CDR3 covers 16 residues. The CDR3 coding sequence is TGTGCCAGCAGCCAACCCCCGGGACAGGGGGGCGAAAAACTGTTTTTT. This codes for CASSQPPGQGGEKLFF.

This clone occurred once. The chain recombines TRBV5-4 with TRBJ1-1; possible D gene TRBD1, 5 bases. Germline V lookup: CDR1 SGHNT, CDR2 YYREEE (reference sequence). This CDR3 has 15 residues. Trimming took off 5 bases at V and 2 bases at J, with 16 bases between the two ends. In nucleotides, the CDR3 is TGTGCCAGCAGAAGGAAGCAGCAGGGAAACACTGAAGCTTTCTTT. Protein product: CASRRKQQGNTEAFF.

J is TRBJ2-7 and V is TRBV7-9; 7 nucleotides agree with TRBD1. The CDR3 is made up of 13 amino acids. From germline, CDR1 is SEHNR and CDR2 FQNEAQ (reference sequence). The CDR3 bases are TGTTCCAGCAGCCGACAGGGTTCCTACGAGCAGTACGTC. This sequence encodes CSSSRQGSYEQYV.

This clone came up once. The V gene is TRBV6-5, the J gene TRBJ1-1; 8 bases line up with TRBD1. The CDR3 is 15 amino acids. The V gene end was trimmed by 1 base and the J gene end by 1 base; junction bases not matched to a gene: 2. Germline CDR1 and CDR2: MNHEY and SVGAGI. CDR3 nucleotide sequence: TGTGCCAGCAGTTACTTTGGACAGGGGAACACTGAAGCTTTCTTT. It codes for CASSYFGQGNTEAFF.

The V and J genes are TRBV5-6 and TRBJ2-5; TRBD1 agrees at 8 bases. CDR1 SGHDT and CDR2 YYEEEE come from the germline V gene. The CDR3 spans 15 residues. Trimming at V came to 5 bases and at J to 5 bases, leaving 11 bases not matched to a gene. CDR3 sequence (DNA): TGTGCCAGCAGGCTGGACAGGGTAGCAGGGGAGACCCAGTACTTC. Encoded protein: CASRLDRVAGETQYF. The full variable domain, completed using reference TRBV5-6 and TRBJ2-5, is DAGVTQSPTHLIKTRGQQVTLRCSPKSGHDTVSWYQQALGQGPQFIFQYYEEEERQRGNFPDRFSGHQFPNYSSELNVNALLLGDSALYLCASRLDRVAGETQYFGPGTRLLVL.

The chain combines TRBV4-2 with TRBJ1-5, with 8 bases aligning to TRBD1. From germline, CDR1 is LGHNA and CDR2 YNFKEQ. The CDR3 spans 16 residues. V gave up 0 bases and J gave up 7 bases; unmatched junction bases: 8. For the CDR3, the DNA is TGTGCCAGCAGCCAAGATCCCGGACAGGGAGGCCAGCCCCAGCATTTT. As protein: CASSQDPGQGGQPQHF.

The CDR3 bases are TGTGCCAGCAGCGCGCGGACAGGGCACACCGGGGAGCTGTTTTTT. It specifies CASSARTGHTGELFF. The chain couples TRBV5-6 to TRBJ2-2; 8 bases align to TRBD1. CDR3 length: 15 amino acids. Germline V gene sequence: CDR1 SGHDT, CDR2 YYEEEE. Losses at the gene ends were 4 bases for V and 3 bases for J; bases not matched to a gene: 5.

This chain joins TRBV30 and TRBJ2-7; 9 positions match TRBD1. Per the germline V gene, CDR1 is GTSNPN and CDR2 is SVGIG (reference sequence). This CDR3 is 13 amino acids long. Losses at the gene ends were 2 bases for V and 11 bases for J; bases not matched to a gene: 10. CDR3 in amino acids: CAWSLTPWTGEYF. The CDR3 DNA sequence: TGTGCCTGGAGTCTCACCCCTTGGACAGGGGAGTACTTC.

The chain links TRBV2 to TRBJ2-3; D is perhaps TRBD2 (6 bases). Germline V lookup: CDR1 SNHLY, CDR2 FYNNEI. There are 13 residues in the CDR3. V lost 7 bases, J lost 2 bases, and 10 bases lay in between. CDR3 region: CASTGTFTDTQYF. CDR3 in DNA: TGTGCCAGCACCGGGACTTTCACAGATACGCAGTATTTT.

The chain couples TRBV5-6 to TRBJ2-2, with D possibly matching TRBD1 (6 bases). V was clipped by 2 bases and J by 5 bases, with 13 bases between them. The CDR3 totals 15 residues. The germline gives CDR1 SGHDT, CDR2 YYEEEE. The CDR3 bases are TGTGCCAGCAGCTTCTTCTACAGGGAGACCGGGGAGCTGTTTTTT. It translates to CASSFFYRETGELFF. Variable domain in full (rest from reference TRBV5-6 and TRBJ2-2): DAGVTQSPTHLIKTRGQQVTLRCSPKSGHDTVSWYQQALGQGPQFIFQYYEEEERQRGNFPDRFSGHQFPNYSSELNVNALLLGDSALYLCASSFFYRETGELFFGEGSRLTVL.

This clone was seen only a few times. The chain carries TRBV5-1 and TRBJ1-4; D unresolved. V shed 4 bases and J shed 7 bases, with 14 bases lying between them. Germline lookup yields CDR1 SGHRS and CDR2 YFSETQ. The CDR3 runs to 14 residues. The CDR3 DNA reads as TGCGCCAGCAGCGCAGAACGGGTGGTTGAAAAACTGTTTTTT. Amino acid sequence: CASSAERVVEKLFF. The whole variable domain, remainder taken from reference TRBV5-1 and TRBJ1-4, is KAGVTQTPRYLIKTRGQQVTLSCSPISGHRSVSWYQQTPGQGLQFLFEYFSETQRNKGNFPGRFSGRQFSNSRSEMNVSTLELGDSALYLCASSAERVVEKLFFGSGTQLSVL.

The gene calls are TRBV29-1 and TRBJ1-1, with TRBD1 identical over 7 bases. Germline CDR1 SQVTM, CDR2 ANQGSEA. With 7 bases clipped from V and 3 bases from J, the junction kept 8 bases outside the gene matches. The CDR3 consists of 13 residues. In DNA, the CDR3 is TGCAGCGGATCGACAGGGTTGGACACTGAAGCTTTCTTT. Protein product: CSGSTGLDTEAFF. Together with reference TRBV29-1 and TRBJ1-1, the CDR3 gives the full variable domain: SAVISQKPSRDICQRGTSLTIQCQVDSQVTMMFWYRQQPGQSLTLIATANQGSEATYESGFVIDKFPISRPNLTFSTLTVSNMSPEDSSIYLCSGSTGLDTEAFFGQGTRLTVV.

CDR3 DNA sequence: TGTGCCAGCCTTAGGGACTCCTCCTACAATGAGCAGTTCTTC. It encodes CASLRDSSYNEQFF. The rearrangement joins TRBV11-1 to TRBJ2-1, with a possible D match to TRBD2 (6 bases). Germline assignment: CDR1 SGHAT and CDR2 FQDESV (reference sequence). CDR3 length: 14 residues. V was pared by 8 bases and J by 0 bases, with 11 bases between. The entire variable domain, with the rest obtained from reference TRBV11-1 and TRBJ2-1, is as follows: EAEVAQSPRYKITEKSQAVAFWCDPISGHATLYWYRQILGQGPELLVQFQDESVVDDSQLPKDRFSAERLKGVDSTLKIQPAELGDSAMYLCASLRDSSYNEQFFGPGTRLTVL.

The V and J genes are TRBV7-9 and TRBJ1-5; D is unclear. In germline, CDR1 is SEHNR, CDR2 FQNEAQ (reference sequence). Trimming cost V 0 bases and J 5 bases, with 8 bases left between them. This CDR3 has 14 residues. The CDR3 sequence: CASSLATTHQPQHF. DNA for the CDR3: TGTGCCAGCAGCTTAGCGACTACGCATCAGCCCCAGCATTTT.

The rearrangement links TRBV7-8 to TRBJ2-1; 12 bases agree with TRBD2. V shed 5 bases and J 10 bases; nucleotides not matched to a gene: 12. In germline, CDR1 is SGHVS, CDR2 FQNEAQ. The CDR3 runs to 16 residues. This CDR3 is CASSPLAGGAGDEQFF. CDR3 in DNA: TGTGCCAGCAGCCCGCTAGCGGGAGGGGCGGGTGACGAGCAGTTCTTC.

The V gene is TRBV14, the J gene TRBJ2-7; 8 nucleotides line up with TRBD2. There are 14 residues in the CDR3. Germline trimming cut 3 bases from V and 3 bases from J; bases unmatched to any gene: 4. CDR1 is SGHDN and CDR2 is FVKESK in the germline V gene. DNA of the CDR3: TGTGCCAGCAGCCACGGACTAGCCTACTACGAGCAGTACGTC. Translation gives CASSHGLAYYEQYV.

CDR3 bases: TGTGCCAGCAGTTCTACCCATCGGGGGGCCACTGAAGCTTTCTTT. It yields the protein CASSSTHRGATEAFF. The genes are TRBV2 and TRBJ1-1; maybe TRBD1 (6 bases). The CDR3 runs 15 residues. V was pared by 5 bases and J by 4 bases, with 17 bases between. Germline V gene data show CDR1 as SNHLY and CDR2 as FYNNEI.

This clone was counted once. The genes are TRBV27 and TRBJ1-5, with TRBD1 matching 7 bases. Germline-derived CDR1 and CDR2 are MNHEY and SMNVEV (reference sequence). The CDR3 contains 14 residues. V was pared by 7 bases and J by 2 bases, with 5 bases of the junction left unmatched. DNA for the CDR3: TGTGCCAGCAAATTCCAGGGGGGCAATCAGCCCCAGCATTTT. The encoded protein is CASKFQGGNQPQHF.

The sample holds one count of this clone. V and J are TRBV19 and TRBJ1-4; D gene uncertain. The CDR3 is 16 amino acids. The V end lost 2 bases, the J end lost 6 bases, and 16 bases lay between the germline ends. The V gene's germline CDR1 is LNHDA and CDR2 SQIVND (reference sequence). DNA of the CDR3: TGTGCCAGTAGTATAAGAGCCGGGTGGAGGGATGAAAAACTGTTTTTT. Protein sequence: CASSIRAGWRDEKLFF.

On this clone: The junction differs from germline at one of its ends, possibly a read error. Other DNA sequences in this specimen translate into the identical CDR3. The rearrangement uses TRBV5-4 and TRBJ2-5; D may be TRBD2 (6 bases). The CDR3 extends over 13 amino acids. Per the germline V gene, CDR1 is SGHNT and CDR2 is YYREEE (reference sequence). Written as DNA, the CDR3 is TGTGCCAGCAGCCCGGGGACTCAAGAGACCCAATACTTC. As protein: CASSPGTQETQYF.

This sequence joins TRBV6-1 and TRBJ2-7, with 7 bases that match TRBD1. Trimming cost V 6 bases and J 2 bases; bases outside gene matches: 10. The CDR3 is 15 amino acids. Germline V gene sequence: CDR1 MNHNS, CDR2 SASEGT. CDR3 DNA: TGTGCCAGCAGCGGACAGGACCTGTCCCCCTACGAGCAGTACTTC. This sequence encodes CASSGQDLSPYEQYF.

The chain is built from TRBV7-8 and TRBJ1-1; weak D call: TRBD1 (6 bases). Germline V gene data show CDR1 as SGHVS and CDR2 as FQNEAQ. This CDR3 contains 15 residues. V dropped 1 base and J dropped 2 bases, with 11 bases sitting between them. The CDR3 region is CASSLGGQRNTEAFF. Here the CDR3 DNA reads TGTGCCAGCAGCTTAGGAGGACAGAGAAACACTGAAGCTTTCTTT.

J is TRBJ2-3 and V is TRBV21-1; the D call of TRBD2 is as the table states it, not checked on the DNA. TRBV21-1 is listed as a pseudogene. This CDR3 region has 19 residues. The chain's CDR3 is CASKRGTSGSETSTDTQYF. CDR3 bases: TGTGCCAGCAAAAGAGGGACTAGCGGGAGTGAAACTAGCACAGATACGCAGTATTTT.